Listed below are T cell receptor beta chains from one sample, sequenced in a study of cytomegalovirus exposure and HLA in healthy donors. The data were produced by immunoSEQ multiplex PCR, yet TCRdb's version contains in-frame clones alone and is incomplete. The sample lists fewer than 150,000 clones; 80% to 90% were seen once. Sequencing was done on a sample of PBMCs. Source of these receptors: a man aged 18 to 29 in good health and CMV-seropositive. The CDR3 runs from the conserved cysteine through the conserved F or W. The order of the fields is D gene, V gene, CDR3 length, J gene, clone size, CDR3 protein, CDR3 DNA. A D gene is named only where the DNA matches it firmly. Expanded clones get a size class; other rows say once, few or many, or leave the size out.

D: TRBD2; V: TRBV9; length: 15; J: TRBJ2-5; size: -; CDR3: CASSVGTLAGETQYF; DNA: TGTGCCAGCAGCGTAGGGACCCTAGCGGGGGAGACCCAGTACTTC
D: TRBD1; V: TRBV7-8; length: 12; J: TRBJ2-1; size: -; CDR3: CASSETGGIQFF; DNA: TGTGCCAGCAGCGAGACAGGGGGTATACAGTTCTTC
D: TRBD1; V: TRBV10-2; length: 14; J: TRBJ2-3; size: once; CDR3: CASTEGQGRDTQYF; DNA: TGCGCCAGCACGGAAGGACAGGGAAGAGATACGCAGTATTTT
D: -; V: TRBV5-1; length: 14; J: TRBJ1-2; size: -; CDR3: CASSLERGGYGYTF; DNA: TGCGCCAGCAGCTTGGAGCGGGGCGGCTATGGCTACACCTTC
D: TRBD1; V: TRBV6-1; length: 14; J: TRBJ1-4; size: few; CDR3: CASVPGQGHEKLFF; DNA: TGTGCCAGCGTACCGGGACAGGGACATGAAAAACTGTTTTTT
D: -; V: TRBV5-1; length: 13; J: TRBJ2-7; size: -; CDR3: CASRKSGIGEQYF; DNA: TGCGCCAGTCGGAAATCGGGAATAGGGGAGCAGTACTTC
D: TRBD2; V: TRBV10-3; length: 15; J: TRBJ2-1; size: once; CDR3: CAISGTSGEYNEQFF; DNA: TGTGCCATCAGTGGGACTAGCGGGGAATACAATGAGCAGTTCTTC
D: -; V: TRBV29-1; length: 14; J: TRBJ2-5; size: -; CDR3: CSVERGAAQETQYF; DNA: TGCAGCGTTGAGAGAGGAGCGGCCCAAGAGACCCAGTACTTC
D: -; V: TRBV2; length: 15; J: TRBJ1-2; size: -; CDR3: CASSELSGTMDDYTF; DNA: TGTGCCAGCAGTGAATTATCGGGGACTATGGATGACTACACCTTC
D: -; V: TRBV7-2; length: 14; J: TRBJ1-1; size: -; CDR3: CASSPLSRNTEAFF; DNA: TGTGCCAGCAGCCCTTTATCGAGGAACACTGAAGCTTTCTTT
D: -; V: TRBV28; length: 14; J: TRBJ1-1; size: -; CDR3: CASSTGSGGTEAFF; DNA: TGTGCCAGCAGCACAGGGAGTGGTGGCACTGAAGCTTTCTTT
D: -; V: TRBV9; length: 14; J: TRBJ2-7; size: -; CDR3: CASSVSGKGDEQYF; DNA: TGTGCCAGCAGCGTATCCGGGAAGGGCGACGAGCAGTACTTC
D: -; V: TRBV28; length: 14; J: TRBJ2-5; size: -; CDR3: CASSRTASQETQYF; DNA: TGTGCCAGCAGTCGGACAGCTTCACAAGAGACCCAGTACTTC
D: -; V: TRBV27; length: 13; J: TRBJ2-7; size: once; CDR3: CASSLSISREQYF; DNA: TGTGCCAGCAGTTTATCGATAAGTCGGGAGCAGTACTTC
D: -; V: TRBV6-4; length: 13; J: TRBJ2-3; size: -; CDR3: CASSIQGTDTQYF; DNA: TGTGCCAGCAGTATACAGGGCACAGATACGCAGTATTTT
D: TRBD1; V: TRBV29-1; length: 14; J: TRBJ2-3; size: -; CDR3: CSARQGATPDTQYF; DNA: TGCAGCGCTAGACAGGGGGCGACTCCCGATACGCAGTATTTT
D: -; V: TRBV10-2; length: 15; J: TRBJ1-5; size: once; CDR3: CASSDGQGLNQPQHF; DNA: TGCGCCAGCAGTGACGGTCAGGGCCTGAATCAGCCCCAGCATTTT